These T cell receptor beta chains were read from a single sample in a study of cytomegalovirus exposure and HLA in healthy donors. Libraries were prepared by immunoSEQ multiplex PCR; TCRdb keeps only in-frame clonotypes and omits some of them. Among about 140,000 clones listed, roughly four fifths were seen once. Input material: PBMCs. The receptor set was obtained from a man aged 30 to 39 in good health and CMV-seropositive. Each CDR3 is given with its conserved first and last residue. D genes are given only for firm matches. Clone size, where shown, is once, few, many, or a class for clones that have expanded.

d_gene: .; abundance: .; v_gene: TRBV11-3; j_gene: TRBJ2-6; CDR3aa: CASSFGAGANVLTF; CDR3nt: TGTGCCAGCAGCTTCGGGGCTGGGGCCAACGTCCTGACTTTC
d_gene: TRBD2; abundance: .; v_gene: TRBV19; j_gene: TRBJ2-3; CDR3aa: CASQLAGDIDTQYF; CDR3nt: TGTGCCAGCCAACTAGCGGGAGACATAGATACGCAGTATTTT
d_gene: TRBD2; abundance: .; v_gene: TRBV7-3; j_gene: TRBJ2-5; CDR3aa: CASSLTSGSVETQYF; CDR3nt: TGTGCCAGCAGCTTGACTAGCGGGAGTGTGGAGACCCAGTACTTC
d_gene: .; abundance: .; v_gene: TRBV18; j_gene: TRBJ1-4; CDR3aa: CASSRESNEKLFF; CDR3nt: TGTGCCAGCTCACGGGAGAGTAATGAAAAACTGTTTTTT
d_gene: TRBD2; abundance: few; v_gene: TRBV29-1; j_gene: TRBJ2-1; CDR3aa: CSVEDRTSGSSYNEQFF; CDR3nt: TGCAGCGTTGAAGATCGGACTAGCGGGAGCTCCTACAATGAGCAGTTCTTC
d_gene: .; abundance: .; v_gene: TRBV11-2; j_gene: TRBJ1-5; CDR3aa: CASSGQHNQPQHF; CDR3nt: TGTGCCAGCAGCGGACAGCACAATCAGCCCCAGCATTTT
d_gene: TRBD2; abundance: .; v_gene: TRBV5-4; j_gene: TRBJ2-7; CDR3aa: CASSLRTSGDYEQYF; CDR3nt: TGTGCCAGCAGCTTGAGGACTAGCGGGGACTACGAGCAGTACTTC
d_gene: TRBD2; abundance: .; v_gene: TRBV6-5; j_gene: TRBJ2-3; CDR3aa: CASSYGAGGTDTQYF; CDR3nt: TGTGCCAGCAGTTACGGAGCGGGGGGCACAGATACGCAGTATTTT
d_gene: .; abundance: .; v_gene: TRBV29-1; j_gene: TRBJ2-3; CDR3aa: CSVELYVGDTQYF; CDR3nt: TGCAGCGTTGAACTATATGTTGGAGATACGCAGTATTTT
d_gene: .; abundance: .; v_gene: TRBV2; j_gene: TRBJ2-7; CDR3aa: CASSARGDWYEQYF; CDR3nt: TGTGCCAGCAGCGCCAGGGGCGATTGGTACGAGCAGTACTTC
d_gene: .; abundance: .; v_gene: TRBV7-2; j_gene: TRBJ1-5; CDR3aa: CASSLGGVNQPQHF; CDR3nt: TGTGCCAGCAGCTTAGGGGGGGTAAATCAGCCCCAGCATTTT
d_gene: TRBD1; abundance: few; v_gene: TRBV7-9; j_gene: TRBJ2-5; CDR3aa: CASSPVWDRGQETQYF; CDR3nt: TGTGCCAGCAGCCCTGTCTGGGACAGGGGCCAAGAGACCCAGTACTTC
d_gene: .; abundance: .; v_gene: TRBV27; j_gene: TRBJ1-5; CDR3aa: CASSFTHGSPQHF; CDR3nt: TGTGCCAGCAGTTTCACCCATGGGAGTCCCCAGCATTTT
d_gene: .; abundance: once; v_gene: TRBV28; j_gene: TRBJ1-5; CDR3aa: CASDSRALNQPQHF; CDR3nt: TGTGCCAGCGACTCCCGCGCCCTGAATCAGCCCCAGCATTTT
d_gene: .; abundance: .; v_gene: TRBV9; j_gene: TRBJ2-1; CDR3aa: CASSPLPGSGYNEQFF; CDR3nt: TGTGCCAGCAGCCCTTTACCCGGCTCGGGATACAATGAGCAGTTCTTC
d_gene: TRBD2; abundance: .; v_gene: TRBV11-3; j_gene: TRBJ2-7; CDR3aa: CASSLDPSGNYEQYF; CDR3nt: TGTGCCAGCAGCTTAGACCCTAGCGGGAACTACGAGCAGTACTTC
d_gene: .; abundance: .; v_gene: TRBV6-1; j_gene: TRBJ1-2; CDR3aa: CASSESEMYGYTF; CDR3nt: TGTGCCAGCAGTGAATCGGAGATGTATGGCTACACCTTC
d_gene: TRBD1; abundance: .; v_gene: TRBV28; j_gene: TRBJ2-7; CDR3aa: CASSFRGTAYEQYF; CDR3nt: TGTGCCAGCAGTTTTCGAGGGACAGCTTACGAGCAGTACTTC
d_gene: TRBD1; abundance: .; v_gene: TRBV5-1; j_gene: TRBJ1-2; CDR3aa: CASSADRGPEVGYTF; CDR3nt: TGCGCCAGCAGCGCAGACAGGGGGCCTGAAGTGGGCTACACCTTC
d_gene: .; abundance: .; v_gene: TRBV27; j_gene: TRBJ2-3; CDR3aa: CASSFSTGDTQYF; CDR3nt: TGTGCCAGCAGTTTTTCAACGGGGGATACGCAGTATTTT
d_gene: .; abundance: .; v_gene: TRBV11-2; j_gene: TRBJ1-6; CDR3aa: CASSSQGADSPLHF; CDR3nt: TGTGCCAGCAGCTCTCAGGGTGCGGATTCACCCCTCCACTTT
d_gene: TRBD1; abundance: .; v_gene: TRBV28; j_gene: TRBJ2-4; CDR3aa: CASSSGTGVTGIQYF; CDR3nt: TGTGCCAGTTCATCAGGGACAGGGGTCACGGGCATTCAGTACTTC
d_gene: .; abundance: .; v_gene: TRBV10-3; j_gene: TRBJ2-3; CDR3aa: CAIREDPRADTQYF; CDR3nt: TGTGCCATCAGGGAAGATCCGAGGGCAGATACGCAGTATTTT
d_gene: TRBD1; abundance: once; v_gene: TRBV18; j_gene: TRBJ1-1; CDR3aa: CASSRMGQGISGDTEAFF; CDR3nt: TGTGCCAGCTCGCGAATGGGACAGGGGATCTCGGGGGACACTGAAGCTTTCTTT
d_gene: TRBD1; abundance: .; v_gene: TRBV5-4; j_gene: TRBJ2-5; CDR3aa: CASSSGGGDETQYF; CDR3nt: TGTGCCAGCAGCTCAGGGGGCGGCGATGAGACCCAGTACTTC
d_gene: TRBD2; abundance: .; v_gene: TRBV5-5; j_gene: TRBJ2-5; CDR3aa: CASSRGLAGGPETQYF; CDR3nt: TGTGCCAGCAGCAGGGGGCTAGCGGGAGGGCCGGAGACCCAGTACTTC
d_gene: .; abundance: few; v_gene: TRBV5-8; j_gene: TRBJ2-7; CDR3aa: CASSLTGRFFGQYF; CDR3nt: TGTGCCAGCAGCTTAACGGGGAGGTTCTTCGGGCAGTACTTC
d_gene: .; abundance: .; v_gene: TRBV10-1; j_gene: TRBJ2-7; CDR3aa: CASSKPTDRSEQYF; CDR3nt: TGCGCCAGCAGTAAGCCCACCGACAGATCCGAGCAGTACTTC
d_gene: .; abundance: .; v_gene: TRBV7-2; j_gene: TRBJ2-1; CDR3aa: CASSHGTWNNEQFF; CDR3nt: TGTGCCAGCAGCCACGGGACATGGAACAATGAGCAGTTCTTC
d_gene: .; abundance: .; v_gene: TRBV9; j_gene: TRBJ1-1; CDR3aa: CASSVHTDPNTEAFF; CDR3nt: TGTGCCAGCAGCGTCCATACAGACCCGAACACTGAAGCTTTCTTT
d_gene: .; abundance: .; v_gene: TRBV9; j_gene: TRBJ2-7; CDR3aa: CASSGGRGEGNEQYF; CDR3nt: TGTGCCAGCAGCGGGGGGAGGGGGGAAGGCAACGAGCAGTACTTC
d_gene: TRBD1; abundance: .; v_gene: TRBV7-3; j_gene: TRBJ2-7; CDR3aa: CASLFRDRENDEQYF; CDR3nt: TGTGCCAGCCTATTCCGGGACAGGGAGAATGACGAGCAGTACTTC
d_gene: .; abundance: .; v_gene: TRBV30; j_gene: TRBJ1-6; CDR3aa: CAWSVLIQGDSPLHF; CDR3nt: TGTGCCTGGAGTGTACTTATACAGGGCGACTCACCCCTCCACTTT
d_gene: TRBD1; abundance: .; v_gene: TRBV19; j_gene: TRBJ2-5; CDR3aa: CASRLTGGPETQYF; CDR3nt: TGTGCCAGTAGGCTAACAGGGGGCCCAGAGACCCAGTACTTC
d_gene: TRBD1; abundance: few; v_gene: TRBV2; j_gene: TRBJ2-2; CDR3aa: CASSLGQTNTGELFF; CDR3nt: TGTGCCAGCAGTTTGGGACAGACAAACACCGGGGAGCTGTTTTTT
d_gene: TRBD1; abundance: .; v_gene: TRBV9; j_gene: TRBJ2-7; CDR3aa: CASSVSQGDINEQYF; CDR3nt: TGTGCCAGCAGCGTATCCCAGGGGGACATTAACGAGCAGTACTTC
d_gene: .; abundance: few; v_gene: TRBV6-5; j_gene: TRBJ1-4; CDR3aa: CASSAQGSEKLFF; CDR3nt: TGTGCCAGCAGTGCGCAGGGTTCTGAAAAACTGTTTTTT
d_gene: TRBD2; abundance: once; v_gene: TRBV9; j_gene: TRBJ2-1; CDR3aa: CASSPAGTSGYNEQFF; CDR3nt: TGTGCCAGCAGCCCGGCCGGGACTAGCGGTTACAATGAGCAGTTCTTC
d_gene: .; abundance: .; v_gene: TRBV28; j_gene: TRBJ1-2; CDR3aa: CASSLGGGDYGYTF; CDR3nt: TGTGCCAGCAGCCTAGGGGGGGGCGACTATGGCTACACCTTC
d_gene: .; abundance: .; v_gene: TRBV28; j_gene: TRBJ2-7; CDR3aa: CASSSSGAWDRYEQYF; CDR3nt: TGTGCCAGCAGTTCTTCAGGGGCCTGGGATCGCTACGAGCAGTACTTC
d_gene: TRBD2; abundance: .; v_gene: TRBV7-2; j_gene: TRBJ2-1; CDR3aa: CASSGLAGVSSYNEQFF; CDR3nt: TGTGCCAGCAGCGGACTAGCGGGGGTAAGCTCCTACAATGAGCAGTTCTTC
d_gene: TRBD1; abundance: .; v_gene: TRBV9; j_gene: TRBJ1-3; CDR3aa: CASSAGTDLRGNTIYF; CDR3nt: TGTGCCAGCAGCGCCGGGACAGACCTTCGCGGAAACACCATATATTTT
d_gene: TRBD1; abundance: .; v_gene: TRBV5-6; j_gene: TRBJ1-1; CDR3aa: CASSSTGFNTEAFF; CDR3nt: TGTGCCAGCAGCTCGACAGGGTTCAACACTGAAGCTTTCTTT
d_gene: TRBD1; abundance: .; v_gene: TRBV11-3; j_gene: TRBJ2-7; CDR3aa: CASSHSGQGKSYEQYF; CDR3nt: TGTGCCAGCAGTCACTCAGGACAGGGTAAATCCTACGAGCAGTACTTC
d_gene: TRBD1; abundance: .; v_gene: TRBV5-4; j_gene: TRBJ2-7; CDR3aa: CASSPGTGSYEQYF; CDR3nt: TGTGCCAGCAGCCCCGGGACAGGGTCCTACGAGCAGTACTTC
d_gene: .; abundance: .; v_gene: TRBV28; j_gene: TRBJ1-3; CDR3aa: CASSPGQQRNTIYF; CDR3nt: TGTGCCAGCAGTCCCGGACAGCAAAGAAACACCATATATTTT
d_gene: .; abundance: .; v_gene: TRBV18; j_gene: TRBJ2-3; CDR3aa: CASSSSPPDTQYF; CDR3nt: TGTGCCAGCTCATCGTCCCCCCCAGATACGCAGTATTTT
d_gene: .; abundance: .; v_gene: TRBV10-3; j_gene: TRBJ1-4; CDR3aa: CAISNGGDNEKLFF; CDR3nt: TGTGCCATCTCTAATGGGGGGGATAATGAAAAACTGTTTTTT
d_gene: .; abundance: .; v_gene: TRBV27; j_gene: TRBJ1-2; CDR3aa: CASSPGTGNGYTF; CDR3nt: TGTGCCAGCAGTCCTGGGACTGGTAATGGCTACACCTTC
d_gene: .; abundance: .; v_gene: TRBV6-5; j_gene: TRBJ2-7; CDR3aa: CASSYERVPYEQYF; CDR3nt: TGTGCCAGCAGTTACGAACGGGTACCCTACGAGCAGTACTTC